This T cell receptor beta chain appears in the sequencing data of a study of spatial heterogeneity in lung cancer. This clonotype occurred a few times. The time point denotes: sample taken at primary tumor resection. Unsorted whole RNA of tumor, nontumor lung or frozen PBMC was sequenced. V was pared by 5 bases and J by 3 bases, with 4 bases of the junction left unmatched. Germline CDR1 reads MNHEY; CDR2 reads SVGEGT. This CDR3 has 15 residues. A unique molecular identifier was attached to every TCR cDNA molecule. One entry per CDR3 protein, called by TCRdb with MiXCR from the 5' RACE reads. The sample has some 8,700 distinct CDR3 sequences, 7.8% seen once.

The clonotype was recovered from a female donor with early-stage non-small cell lung cancer. Sample: PBMCs, taken at surgery. The chain has TRBV6-2 or TRBV6-3 and TRBJ1-5, with 10 bases aligning to TRBD1. The CDR3 sequence: CASSPTGGFNQPQHF. DNA for the CDR3: TGTGCCAGCAGTCCGACAGGGGGCTTCAATCAGCCCCAGCATTTT.